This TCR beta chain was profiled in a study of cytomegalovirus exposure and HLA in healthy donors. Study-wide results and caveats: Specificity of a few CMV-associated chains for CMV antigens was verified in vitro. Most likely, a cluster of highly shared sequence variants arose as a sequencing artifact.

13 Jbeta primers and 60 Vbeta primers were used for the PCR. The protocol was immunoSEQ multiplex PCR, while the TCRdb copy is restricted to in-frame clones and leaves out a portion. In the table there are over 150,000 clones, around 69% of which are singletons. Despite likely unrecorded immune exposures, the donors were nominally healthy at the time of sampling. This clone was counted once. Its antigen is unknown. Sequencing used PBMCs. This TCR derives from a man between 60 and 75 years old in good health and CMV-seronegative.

The CDR3 loop is CASSQTGQGGYEQYF. As DNA, the CDR3 is TGCGCCAGCAGCCAGACTGGACAGGGTGGCTACGAGCAGTACTTC. The chain combines TRBV4-1 with TRBJ2-7, with TRBD1 matching 8 bases. CDR1 and CDR2 from the germline V gene are MGHRA and YSYEKL. Germline trimming cut 3 bases from V and 3 bases from J; bases unmatched to any gene: 7. The CDR3 spans 15 residues.